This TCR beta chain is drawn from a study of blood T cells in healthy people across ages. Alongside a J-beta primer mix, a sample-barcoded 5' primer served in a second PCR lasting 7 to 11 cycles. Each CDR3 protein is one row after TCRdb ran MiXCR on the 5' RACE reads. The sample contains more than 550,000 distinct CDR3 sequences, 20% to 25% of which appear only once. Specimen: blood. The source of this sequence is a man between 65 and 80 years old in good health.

The CDR3 loop reads CSARGQGSYTF. The CDR3 DNA is TGCAGTGCTAGGGGACAGGGGAGCTACACCTTC. J is TRBJ1-2 and V is TRBV20-1; 10 nucleotides line up with TRBD1. The V gene's germline CDR1 is DFQATT and CDR2 SNEGSKA (reference sequence). J lost 9 bases, V lost 3 bases, and 1 base had no gene match. This CDR3 comprises 11 residues.